What follows are 24 T cell receptor beta chains derived from one specimen sequenced in a study of shared clonotypes between healthy human individuals. Assay: immunoSEQ multiplex PCR; the TCRdb copy retains only in-frame clones and omits some. Among over a million clones listed, approximately 96% were seen once. Sequenced: naive CD4+ T cells sorted from blood. Subset in this sample: CD45RA+ positively selected. These receptors were collected from a man aged 30-40 years in good health.

This chain joins TRBV9 and TRBJ2-3; no firm D call. V lost 4 bases to trimming and J lost 8 bases, with 14 bases between them. The CDR3 sequence is 13 residues long. CDR1 SGDLS and CDR2 YYNGEE come from the germline V gene. CDR3 loop: CASSYIRVVTQYF. The CDR3 nucleotides are TGTGCCAGCAGCTACATAAGGGTCGTTACGCAGTATTTT.

This rearrangement joins TRBV10-3 to TRBJ2-7; D unresolved. V gave up 2 bases and J gave up 7 bases, with 6 bases separating them. Germline-derived CDR1 and CDR2 are ENHRY and SYGVKD. The CDR3 runs to 11 residues. The CDR3 loop reads CAISELAEQYF. CDR3 nucleotide sequence: TGTGCCATCAGTGAGCTGGCAGAGCAGTACTTC.

The rearrangement joins TRBV28 to TRBJ1-4; TRBD1 matches at 10 bases. V shed 6 bases, J shed 4 bases, and the junction held 8 bases outside the gene matches. Germline V gene sequence: CDR1 MDHEN, CDR2 SYDVKM. The CDR3 is 16 amino acids. In DNA form, the CDR3 reads TGTGCCAGCAGCCTGAGACAGGGGGCCAGTAATGAAAAACTGTTTTTT. This gives the protein CASSLRQGASNEKLFF.

The chain combines TRBV7-2 with TRBJ2-2; the D gene could be TRBD1 or TRBD2 (5 bases each). CDR3 length: 16 residues. V was trimmed by 4 bases and J by 6 bases, leaving 18 bases between them. Germline V lookup: CDR1 SGHTA, CDR2 FQGNSA. The CDR3 nucleotides are TGTGCCAGCAGCTACGGTGGGGCGGGTGGATCCGGGGAGCTGTTTTTT. This codes for CASSYGGAGGSGELFF.

J is TRBJ2-2 and V is TRBV9; 7 nucleotides align to TRBD1. The trim removed 0 bases at V and 4 bases at J, leaving 12 bases unmatched. CDR3 size: 18 residues. Germline lookup yields CDR1 SGDLS and CDR2 YYNGEE. The CDR3: CASSVGLAGQVITGELFF. The CDR3 nucleotides are TGTGCCAGCAGCGTAGGGTTAGCCGGACAGGTAATCACCGGGGAGCTGTTTTTT.

V gene TRBV6-5 combines with J gene TRBJ1-4; D gene ambiguous. V was clipped by 1 base and J by 0 bases, with 9 bases between them. The CDR3 runs to 16 residues. From germline, CDR1 is MNHEY and CDR2 SVGAGI. The CDR3 is CASSYWIRPTNEKLFF. CDR3 coding DNA: TGTGCCAGCAGTTACTGGATACGACCAACTAATGAAAAACTGTTTTTT.

The chain combines TRBV10-2 with TRBJ2-2; D ambiguous. Germline V gives CDR1 WSHSY, CDR2 SAAADI. This CDR3 comprises 14 residues. V was pared by 3 bases and J by 6 bases, with 11 bases between. The CDR3 sequence: CASSERVKAGELFF. In DNA, the CDR3 is TGCGCCAGCAGTGAAAGAGTTAAGGCCGGGGAGCTGTTTTTT.

The genes are TRBV15 and TRBJ2-1, with 10 bases fitting TRBD2. The ends lost 6 bases at V and 12 bases at J; junction bases unmatched: 14. Germline V lookup: CDR1 LNHNV, CDR2 YYDKDF (reference sequence). The CDR3 sequence is 15 residues long. CDR3 loop: CATRDLAGVSGRQFF. Here the CDR3 DNA reads TGTGCCACCAGGGACCTAGCGGGAGTGTCTGGTAGGCAGTTCTTC.

The chain employs TRBV27 and TRBJ2-1, with 9 bases fitting TRBD1. The germline CDR1 and CDR2 sequences are MNHEY and SMNVEV (reference sequence). The CDR3 sequence is 15 residues long. The ends lost 7 bases at V and 4 bases at J; junction bases unmatched: 8. CDR3 residues: CASTKDRGPYNEQFF. CDR3 sequence (DNA): TGTGCCAGCACCAAGGACAGGGGTCCTTACAATGAGCAGTTCTTC.

The rearrangement links TRBV10-3 to TRBJ1-2, with D perhaps TRBD1 (5 bases). V was trimmed by 7 bases and J by 4 bases, leaving 13 bases between them. The CDR3 contains 13 residues. Germline V gene sequence: CDR1 ENHRY, CDR2 SYGVKD. CDR3 DNA: TGTGCCATCATGGAGGGGCCCTCCTATGGCTACACCTTC. Protein sequence: CAIMEGPSYGYTF.

The sample holds one count of this clone. The chain carries TRBV11-2 and TRBJ1-2, with D hard to call. Trimming pared 5 bases from V and 8 bases from J, leaving 15 bases between. The CDR3 contains 13 residues. Germline V gives CDR1 SGHAT, CDR2 FQNNGV. In DNA form, the CDR3 reads TGTGCCAGCAGCGCAACCTCGGGTGGAGGCTACACCTTC. Residues: CASSATSGGGYTF.

The V and J genes are TRBV11-2 and TRBJ1-1; TRBD1 matches at 7 bases. This CDR3 is 16 amino acids long. The germline CDR1 and CDR2 sequences are SGHAT and FQNNGV. V was pared by 1 base and J by 4 bases, with 9 bases of the junction left unmatched. CDR3 residues: CASSLGQTGWGTEAFF. DNA for the CDR3: TGTGCCAGCAGCTTAGGCCAGACAGGGTGGGGCACTGAAGCTTTCTTT. Together with reference TRBV11-2 and TRBJ1-1, the CDR3 gives the full variable domain: EAGVAQSPRYKIIEKRQSVAFWCNPISGHATLYWYQQILGQGPKLLIQFQNNGVVDDSQLPKDRFSAERLKGVDSTLKIQPAKLEDSAVYLCASSLGQTGWGTEAFFGQGTRLTVV.

Only one count was recorded for this clone. This chain joins TRBV10-2 and TRBJ2-5, with 12 bases lining up with TRBD2. The J segment lost 4 bases and the V segment lost 2 bases, leaving 2 bases of the junction unmatched. Germline CDR1 and CDR2: WSHSY and SAAADI. The CDR3 loop spans 15 amino acids. The CDR3 DNA is TGCGCCAGCAGTGAGACTAGCGGGAGGTCAGAGACCCAGTACTTC. Protein sequence: CASSETSGRSETQYF.

This clone was seen just once. The chain employs TRBV7-2 and TRBJ2-3; D is unclear. Germline lookup yields CDR1 SGHTA and CDR2 FQGNSA. Trimming cost V 4 bases and J 6 bases, with 8 bases left between them. The CDR3 is 12 amino acids. The chain's CDR3 is CASSSLTDTQYF. The CDR3 DNA reads as TGTGCCAGCAGCTCTCTAACGGATACGCAGTATTTT.

The V gene is TRBV9, the J gene TRBJ2-7; perhaps TRBD2 as D (5 bases). This CDR3 is built from 17 residues. Deletions cut 4 bases from V and 2 bases from J, with 22 bases between. Germline V gene sequence: CDR1 SGDLS, CDR2 YYNGEE. The CDR3 loop is CASSPYESGWAAYEQYF. The CDR3, as DNA: TGTGCCAGCAGCCCGTACGAATCGGGGTGGGCAGCCTACGAGCAGTACTTC.

Remarks on this clone: The sample carries other DNA sequences with the same CDR3. V gene TRBV11-3 combines with J gene TRBJ2-7, with 8 bases aligning to TRBD1. There are 14 residues in the CDR3. The trim removed 5 bases at V and 3 bases at J, leaving 6 bases unmatched. Germline CDR1 SGHNT, CDR2 YENEEA. The CDR3 here is CASSRGQGVYEQYF. In DNA, the CDR3 is TGTGCCAGCAGCCGAGGACAGGGAGTCTACGAGCAGTACTTC.

V and J are TRBV28 and TRBJ2-7, with 7 bases aligning to TRBD2. With 8 bases clipped from V and 0 bases from J, the junction kept 10 bases outside the gene matches. The CDR3 spans 15 residues. The V gene's germline CDR1 is MDHEN and CDR2 SYDVKM. The CDR3: CASSWDYKSSYEQYF. Written as DNA, the CDR3 is TGTGCCAGCTCCTGGGACTATAAGAGCTCCTACGAGCAGTACTTC.

This chain uses TRBV27 with TRBJ1-5, with D maybe TRBD1 (6 bases). The V gene's germline CDR1 is MNHEY and CDR2 SMNVEV (reference sequence). V lost 0 bases to trimming and J lost 2 bases, with 20 bases between them. The CDR3 sequence is 19 residues long. The CDR3 loop reads CASSLSNQGLRWGNQPQHF. DNA of the CDR3: TGTGCCAGCAGTTTATCGAATCAGGGGTTGAGGTGGGGCAATCAGCCCCAGCATTTT.

This chain connects TRBV27 to TRBJ2-7; D is perhaps TRBD1 or TRBD2 (6 bases each). Germline-derived CDR1 and CDR2 are MNHEY and SMNVEV (reference sequence). Trimming removed 6 bases at V and 4 bases at J, with 16 bases between. The CDR3 sequence is 14 residues long. The CDR3 sequence: CASSIGGGRYEQYF. The CDR3 DNA is TGTGCCAGCAGCATAGGAGGGGGTCGGTACGAGCAGTACTTC.

The chain employs TRBV6-6 and TRBJ1-1; D is unclear. The V end was cut by 6 bases, the J end by 2 bases, with 13 bases between. In germline, CDR1 is MNHNY, CDR2 SVGAGI (reference sequence). The CDR3 consists of 14 residues. DNA of the CDR3: TGTGCCAGCAGAGCTACTCCTGTAAACACTGAAGCTTTCTTT. As protein: CASRATPVNTEAFF.

Here the CDR3 DNA reads TGTGCCAGCAGCTTCTCGGCCGGCAACACAGATACGCAGTATTTT. This translates into CASSFSAGNTDTQYF. The rearrangement uses TRBV7-2 and TRBJ2-3, with no clear D. Trimming took 3 bases from V and 2 from J, leaving 12 bases between them. Germline assignment: CDR1 SGHTA and CDR2 FQGNSA. The CDR3 sequence is 15 residues long.

The chain has TRBV4-1 and TRBJ2-1; tentative D call: TRBD1 (6 bases). The CDR3 is 15 amino acids. Trimming removed 2 bases at V and 8 bases at J, with 16 bases between. The germline V gene encodes CDR1 MGHRA and CDR2 YSYEKL. This CDR3 reads CASSQPRDKRDEQFF. The DNA for the CDR3 is TGCGCCAGCAGCCAACCTCGGGACAAGAGGGATGAGCAGTTCTTC.

V and J are TRBV7-8 and TRBJ2-5, with D perhaps TRBD1 or TRBD2 (5 bases each). The CDR3 sequence is 15 residues long. Trimming took 5 bases from V and 5 from J, leaving 18 bases between them. Germline-derived CDR1 and CDR2 are SGHVS and FQNEAQ. CDR3 nucleotide sequence: TGTGCCAGCAGCCAAACCGGGGCAGGGCACGAGACCCAGTACTTC. Amino acid sequence: CASSQTGAGHETQYF.

The chain joins TRBV20-1 to TRBJ2-2; D unclear. The V end lost 6 bases, the J end lost 7 bases, and 9 bases lay between the germline ends. This CDR3 has 11 amino acids. CDR1 DFQATT and CDR2 SNEGSKA come from the germline V gene (reference sequence). CDR3 region: CSARRFGELFF. In nucleotides, the CDR3 is TGCAGTGCGCGACGGTTCGGGGAGCTGTTTTTT.